Following are 22 T cell receptor beta chains from one sample sequenced in a study of blood T cell repertoires in COVID-19. The repertoire was sequenced with immunoSEQ multiplex PCR; TCRdb's copy has only in-frame clones and lacks some. Counted here are around 170,000 clones, around 89% occurring once; the ten biggest clones make up approximately 2%. The sample consisted of peripheral blood. The source of these receptors is a man aged 18 to 30 who had recovered from COVID-19.

The chain employs TRBV20-1 and TRBJ1-1; D gene unclear. Germline V lookup: CDR1 DFQATT, CDR2 SNEGSKA (reference sequence). CDR3 length: 12 residues. Between the trimmed V and J ends, which lost 3 bases and 5 bases, there was a span of 10 bases. CDR3 amino acids: CSASLGGTEAFF. The DNA of the CDR3 is TGCAGTGCTAGTCTAGGTGGGACTGAAGCTTTCTTT.

The table lists this clone with a count of one. In DNA form, the CDR3 reads TGTGCCAGCACAGCGGGATATGAGCAGTTCTTC. Its protein product is CASTAGYEQFF. The chain couples TRBV11-2 to TRBJ2-1; TRBD2 matches 7 bases. The length of the CDR3 is 11 residues. Germline V gives CDR1 SGHAT, CDR2 FQNNGV. V trimming: 7 bases; J trimming: 8 bases; junction bases outside the gene matches: 2.

Worth noting for this clone: One junction end does not reproduce the germline sequence, and a read error may be involved. The chain combines TRBV6-1 with TRBJ1-2; D may be TRBD1 (5 bases). This CDR3 comprises 15 residues. Germline CDR1 and CDR2: MNHNS and SASEGT. CDR3 amino acids: CARSEMGAGGEGYTF. The CDR3, as DNA: TGTGCCAGAAGTGAAATGGGTGCGGGGGGAGAGGGCTACACCTTC.

The rearrangement links TRBV7-9 to TRBJ2-1; 8 nucleotides match TRBD2. CDR1 is SEHNR and CDR2 is FQNEAQ in the germline V gene (reference sequence). The ends lost 5 bases at V and 0 bases at J; junction bases unmatched: 12. The CDR3 is 18 amino acids. The CDR3 nucleotides read TGTGCCAGCAGCGATGGGGTAGCGGGGTATAGCTCCTACAATGAGCAGTTCTTC. Residues: CASSDGVAGYSSYNEQFF.

The chain combines TRBV25-1 with TRBJ2-7; D unclear. CDR3 length: 13 amino acids. V lost 3 bases to trimming and J lost 4 bases, with 10 bases between them. Germline V gene lookup returns CDR1 MGHDK and CDR2 SYGVNS. CDR3 nucleotides: TGTGCCAGCAGTGACCCCTCTAGGTACGAGCAGTACTTC. It translates to CASSDPSRYEQYF.

The chain employs TRBV19 and TRBJ2-2, with D perhaps TRBD2 (6 bases). Germline V gives CDR1 LNHDA, CDR2 SQIVND (reference sequence). V lost 8 bases, J lost 6 bases, and 19 bases lay in between. The CDR3 consists of 15 residues. The DNA of the CDR3 is TGTGCCAGTGTCTGGGACTCCCGAGTATCCGGGGAGCTGTTTTTT. Protein product: CASVWDSRVSGELFF.

This chain uses TRBV30 with TRBJ2-3, with a possible D match to TRBD2 (6 bases). Germline V CDR1 and CDR2: GTSNPN, SVGIG (reference sequence). This CDR3 comprises 15 residues. The ends were cut back, 3 bases at V and 6 bases at J, with 19 bases in the middle. The CDR3 sequence is CAWRLQKLAGDTQYF. For the CDR3, the DNA is TGTGCCTGGAGACTCCAGAAACTAGCAGGGGATACGCAGTATTTT.

The J gene is TRBJ1-1, the V gene TRBV9, with D hard to call. The CDR3 is 12 amino acids. Germline V gene sequence: CDR1 SGDLS, CDR2 YYNGEE. Trimming pared 3 bases from V and 6 bases from J, leaving 9 bases between. Written as DNA, the CDR3 is TGTGCCAGCAGCGGAGGTCGGGCTGAAGCTTTCTTT. Its translation: CASSGGRAEAFF.

The chain couples TRBV30 to TRBJ1-4; TRBD1 is a possible D gene (6 bases). The germline CDR1 and CDR2 sequences are GTSNPN and SVGIG (reference sequence). The CDR3 extends over 11 amino acids. Trimming removed 4 bases at V and 8 bases at J, with 8 bases between. CDR3 sequence reads: CAWTGEEKLFF. The CDR3 bases are TGTGCCTGGACAGGGGAAGAAAAACTGTTTTTT.

This chain links TRBV20-1 with TRBJ2-1; 9 positions match TRBD2. Germline V gene sequence: CDR1 DFQATT, CDR2 SNEGSKA (reference sequence). The CDR3 totals 15 residues. Germline trimming cut 3 bases from V and 3 bases from J; bases unmatched to any gene: 6. The CDR3, as DNA: TGCAGTGCTAGTCCCACAGCGGGAGGCTACAATGAGCAGTTCTTC. It specifies CSASPTAGGYNEQFF.

The chain's CDR3 is CASSYSNGQETQYF. The CDR3 DNA reads TGTGCCAGCAGTTACTCGAACGGGCAAGAGACCCAGTACTTC. This chain uses TRBV6-5 with TRBJ2-5; no clear D gene. The CDR3 covers 14 residues. Germline V gives CDR1 MNHEY, CDR2 SVGAGI. Trimming removed 0 bases from V and 2 bases from J, with 7 bases in between.

This chain links TRBV4-1 with TRBJ2-1; 8 bases fit TRBD1. The V segment lost 0 bases and the J segment 5 bases; nucleotides outside the gene matches: 9. CDR3 length: 17 amino acids. CDR1 is MGHRA, CDR2 YSYEKL, per germline. The CDR3 sequence: CASSQEVQGTGNNEQFF. The DNA of the CDR3 is TGCGCCAGCAGCCAAGAAGTACAGGGGACAGGTAACAATGAGCAGTTCTTC.

The CDR3 DNA is TGTGCCAGCAGCGGCCGGGTCCTATCTGGAAACACCATATATTTT. Translation: CASSGRVLSGNTIYF. This rearrangement joins TRBV7-9 to TRBJ1-3; D is uncertain. Germline V lookup: CDR1 SEHNR, CDR2 FQNEAQ (reference sequence). CDR3 length: 15 residues. V was shortened by 5 bases and J by 1 base, with 12 bases between the two germline ends.

The rearrangement uses TRBV12-3 or TRBV12-4 and TRBJ1-4; D is unclear. V lost 7 bases and J lost 7, with 13 bases in between. The CDR3 is 13 residues long. The CDR3 region is CASTLTPSEKLFF. CDR3 coding DNA: TGTGCCAGCACTCTCACCCCTAGTGAAAAACTGTTTTTT.

This chain connects TRBV29-1 to TRBJ2-7; a possible D gene is TRBD1 (6 bases). CDR1 is SQVTM, CDR2 ANQGSEA, per germline. CDR3 size: 12 residues. V was cut by 4 bases and J by 2 bases, with 9 bases left in between. CDR3 loop: CSVADRPYEQYF. CDR3 bases: TGCAGCGTTGCTGACAGGCCCTACGAGCAGTACTTC.

The table lists this clone with a few counts. The V gene is TRBV2, the J gene TRBJ1-1; unclear D gene. Trimming stripped 7 bases from V and 1 base from J, with 16 bases between. This CDR3 region has 15 residues. Germline CDR1 is SNHLY and CDR2 is FYNNEI. CDR3 DNA: TGTGCCAGCAATTTTTTCGAGGCTTCGAACACTGAAGCTTTCTTT. Its translation: CASNFFEASNTEAFF.

J is TRBJ2-1 and V is TRBV4-2; the match to TRBD2 covers 7 bases. V was clipped by 1 base and J by 8 bases; unmatched bases: 8. The CDR3 spans 15 residues. From germline, CDR1 is LGHNA and CDR2 YNFKEQ. The DNA for the CDR3 is TGTGCCAGCAGCCAAGCCCGGACTAGAAATCATGAGCAGTTCTTC. Its translation: CASSQARTRNHEQFF.

The J gene is TRBJ2-3, the V gene TRBV11-3; 8 bases are shared with TRBD2. V gave up 1 base and J gave up 6 bases; unmatched junction bases: 6. Germline CDR1 reads SGHNT; CDR2 reads YENEEA. The length of the CDR3 is 15 residues. The CDR3 region is CASSLGGTSRDTQYF. CDR3 sequence (DNA): TGTGCCAGCAGCTTAGGAGGGACTAGTAGGGATACGCAGTATTTT.

The genes are TRBV27 and TRBJ2-1, with D possibly being TRBD2 (7 bases). The CDR3 length is 14 residues. Per the germline V gene, CDR1 is MNHEY and CDR2 is SMNVEV (reference sequence). V gave up 0 bases and J gave up 6 bases, with 9 bases separating them. The CDR3 DNA follows: TGTGCCAGCAGTTTATCGAGGGGGGGCAATGAGCAGTTCTTC. Protein sequence: CASSLSRGGNEQFF.

The chain is built from TRBV30 and TRBJ2-5; tentatively, D is TRBD1 (6 bases). The CDR3 is 14 amino acids. V was pared by 2 bases and J by 3 bases, with 13 bases between. Germline loops: CDR1 GTSNPN, CDR2 SVGIG (reference sequence). CDR3 amino acids: CAWSKGVIEETQYF. CDR3 bases: TGTGCCTGGAGTAAGGGGGTTATTGAAGAGACCCAGTACTTC.

CDR3 in DNA: TGTGCCAGCAGCTTTCAGTCAGCGAACTACGAGCAGTACTTC. Translated: CASSFQSANYEQYF. This rearrangement joins TRBV7-8 to TRBJ2-7; D not certain. V was trimmed by 3 bases and J by 3 bases, leaving 12 bases between them. Germline V gene lookup returns CDR1 SGHVS and CDR2 FQNEAQ. The CDR3 has 14 residues.

V usage is TRBV7-2 and J usage is TRBJ2-5; 7 nucleotides agree with TRBD2. Germline trimming cut 8 bases from V and 6 bases from J; bases unmatched to any gene: 9. This CDR3 contains 13 residues. CDR1 is SGHTA and CDR2 is FQGNSA in the germline V gene. This CDR3 reads CASGTGGVKTQYF. The DNA of the CDR3 is TGTGCCAGCGGGACGGGAGGCGTGAAGACCCAGTACTTC.